This is a list of T cell receptor beta chains from one sample in a study of blood T cell repertoires in COVID-19. Clones were sequenced by immunoSEQ multiplex PCR, and TCRdb holds only the in-frame ones, with some missing. The table has some 86,000 clones, around four fifths seen once. Material for sequencing was peripheral blood. The receptors shown here come from a woman older than 75 with active or convalescent COVID-19. Both conserved end residues are part of each CDR3. The D gene is left open where the match is weak. Part of the rows lack a size; the others show once, few, many or a class for expanded clones.

d_gene	abundance	v_gene	j_gene	CDR3aa	CDR3nt
TRBD1	.	TRBV10-3	TRBJ1-5	CAISSDRGSQPQHF	TGTGCCATCAGTTCTGACAGGGGAAGTCAGCCCCAGCATTTT
TRBD1	.	TRBV12-5	TRBJ2-3	CASGPDPRTGYGGTDTQYF	TGTGCTAGTGGTCCGGACCCCCGGACAGGCTATGGGGGCACAGATACGCAGTATTTT
.	.	TRBV6-2/TRBV6-3	TRBJ1-4	CASSRGRNEKLFF	TGTGCCAGCAGTAGGGGCAGAAATGAAAAACTGTTTTTT
.	.	TRBV6-4	TRBJ1-1	CASSDSRSPDWTEAFF	TGTGCCAGCAGTGACTCCCGTTCCCCCGACTGGACTGAAGCTTTCTTT
TRBD1	.	TRBV28	TRBJ1-4	CASSLSGQVKEKLFF	TGTGCCAGCAGTTTATCCGGACAGGTAAAGGAAAAACTGTTTTTT
.	.	TRBV6-5	TRBJ1-1	CASSSMRRHNTEAFF	TGTGCCAGCAGTTCGATGAGGCGGCACAACACTGAAGCTTTCTTT
.	.	TRBV12-3/TRBV12-4	TRBJ1-6	CASSLRYSPLHF	TGTGCCAGCAGTTTACGGTATTCACCCCTCCACTTT
.	.	TRBV7-3	TRBJ2-1	CASSLQSRSVGEQFF	TGTGCCAGCAGCTTACAGAGCAGGTCGGTTGGTGAGCAGTTCTTC
.	.	TRBV4-3	TRBJ2-1	CASSQDIGAGVTYEQFF	TGCGCCAGCAGCCAAGATATAGGGGCAGGGGTGACGTATGAGCAGTTCTTC
TRBD1	.	TRBV7-9	TRBJ1-2	CASIKTGGGYGYTF	TGTGCCAGCATAAAGACAGGGGGCGGCTATGGCTACACCTTC
.	.	TRBV5-6	TRBJ1-5	CASSSGPRGDQPQHF	TGTGCCAGCAGCTCGGGTCCCCGTGGCGATCAGCCCCAGCATTTT
.	.	TRBV6-7	TRBJ1-5	CATPPEHF	TGTGCCACCCCCCCAGAGCATTTT
.	.	TRBV18	TRBJ2-2	CASSTGHHSNTGELFF	TGTGCCAGCTCAACGGGACATCACTCGAACACCGGGGAGCTGTTTTTT
.	.	TRBV6-5	TRBJ1-2	CASSYSSGWVAGYTF	TGTGCCAGCAGTTACTCGTCAGGGTGGGTCGCCGGCTACACCTTC
TRBD2	.	TRBV7-2	TRBJ2-3	CASSGRAGDTDTQYF	TGTGCCAGCAGCGGGCGAGCGGGGGACACAGATACGCAGTATTTT
TRBD2	.	TRBV9	TRBJ2-3	CASSPRGGVADTQYF	TGTGCCAGCAGCCCCCGGGGGGGCGTCGCAGATACGCAGTATTTT
.	.	TRBV5-1	TRBJ1-3	CASSLQGYETIYF	TGCGCCAGCAGCTTACAGGGATACGAGACCATATATTTT
.	.	TRBV18	TRBJ1-2	CASSLREINYGYTF	TGTGCCAGCTCACTCCGCGAGATAAACTATGGCTACACCTTC
.	.	TRBV7-6	TRBJ2-3	CASSLRDNTDTQYF	TGTGCCAGCAGCTTACGGGACAACACAGATACGCAGTATTTT
.	.	TRBV6-1	TRBJ1-4	CASSENLAANEKLFF	TGTGCCAGCAGTGAAAATCTGGCGGCTAATGAAAAACTGTTTTTT
.	.	TRBV11-2	TRBJ2-2	CASSPDRTLLRTGELFF	TGTGCCAGCAGCCCCGACAGGACTCTTCTTCGTACCGGGGAGCTGTTTTTT
.	many	TRBV3-1/TRBV3-2	TRBJ2-3	CASTDYNFGTQYF	TGTGCCAGCACCGATTATAACTTCGGTACGCAGTATTTT